This T cell receptor beta chain was documented in a study of T-cell memory formation after mild COVID-19 (dated by TCRdb to about 2021). About the full investigation: Most TCR sequence clusters were specific to one of the two donors. In a couple of donors, T-cell clones that expanded and contracted after mild COVID-19 were followed by sequencing TCRalpha and TCRbeta repertoires longitudinally. The cohort comprised two young, previously healthy adult volunteers, one female and one male.

Study-wide conclusions, independent of this receptor: SARS-CoV-2 specificity was not confirmed for the second-wave clones peaking on day 37. The study included only a couple of mild cases, and larger cohorts that include severe cases with pre-infection samples were judged to be necessary. Contracting CD4+ clones appeared mostly in the CM and EM memory subsets, whereas CD8+ clones were enriched in EMRA. Balanced CD4/CD8 phenotypes were observed for clones contracting from day 15 to 85, whereas a bias towards CD4+ was observed for a second wave of clones expanding from day 15 to 37. Some responding clones were detected in pre-infection memory, suggesting pre-existing cross-reactive memory T cells joined the SARS-CoV-2 response.

A few counts support this clonotype. Its antigen is not yet known. The sample holds no much larger clone one base away, and base qualities are not on file. The CDR3 measures 11 amino acids from cysteine to phenylalanine. Only the CDR3 DNA stays, 33 bases, in frame from base 1. Relative to germline, V is 8 bases shorter and J is 6 bases shorter, with 8 bases between their ends. CDR1 and CDR2, per the germline V gene, are MDHEN and SYDVKM. PBMCs were isolated by Ficoll-Paque density gradient centrifugation. Data came from an Illumina NovaSeq 6000. TCRalpha and TCRbeta cDNA libraries were constructed by 5'RACE with constant-segment primers, with sample barcodes and unique molecular identifiers being introduced. Trizol reagent was used to extract RNA from every sample. Library amplification was performed in two PCR steps, and a second sample barcode and Illumina TruSeq adapters were introduced in the second step. Sequencing of libraries was performed on an Illumina NovaSeq with 2 x 150 bp paired-end reads. On the study's bioinformatics: With migec v1.2.7, reads were demultiplexed and then collapsed into UMI-guided consensus sequences. Using mixcr v2.1.11, UMI consensuses were aligned to TRA and TRB V and J templates and then assembled into clonotypes. A clonotype was counted as expanded or contracted only if both edgeR and NoisET called the change significant, with noise models trained on biological replicates. edgeR calls used a false discovery rate-adjusted p below 0.01 and a log2 fold-change threshold of 1. As an exploratory analysis of dynamics, max-normalized trajectories of the 1000 most abundant clonotypes were examined with PCA combined with hierarchical clustering. Separately sequenced CD4+ and CD8+ repertoires were used to assign the CD4 or CD8 phenotype of responding clones. Using fastp at Q25 and MiXCR, TCRdb reprocessed the public reads and kept productive beta chains. Entries are consolidated by CDR3 protein sequence, retaining the most common genes and DNA. TCRdb, not the authors, supplied the V and J calls. The sample table shows a few hundred thousand distinct CDR3 sequences, and around a tenth are seen once. 20% to 25% of the sample rests with the top ten.

The V and J segments used are TRBV28 and TRBJ2-1; the D gene cannot be named for sure. This receptor was taken from a man between 18 and 35 years old who had mild COVID-19 (a few samples of this study predate the infection). The sample titles of this study are shuffled in the database, so cell type and time point are left out; the donor was told from shared clones. Sequencing was done on a sample of PBMCs or a T cell subset sorted from them (not recorded which). The bases are TGTGCCAGCGATGGCAGCAATGAGCAGTTCTTC. This is translated as CASDGSNEQFF.